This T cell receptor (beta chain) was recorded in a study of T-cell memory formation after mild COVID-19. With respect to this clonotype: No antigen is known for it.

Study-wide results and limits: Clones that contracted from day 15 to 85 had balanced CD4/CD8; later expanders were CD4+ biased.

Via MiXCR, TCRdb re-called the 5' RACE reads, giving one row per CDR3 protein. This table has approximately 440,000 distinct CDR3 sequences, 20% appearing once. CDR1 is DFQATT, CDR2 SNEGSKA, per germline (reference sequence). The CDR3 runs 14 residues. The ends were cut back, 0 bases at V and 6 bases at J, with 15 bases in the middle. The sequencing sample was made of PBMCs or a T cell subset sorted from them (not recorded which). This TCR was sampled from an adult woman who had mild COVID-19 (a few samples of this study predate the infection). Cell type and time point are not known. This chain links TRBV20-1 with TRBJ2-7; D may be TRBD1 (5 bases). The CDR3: CSAREGEYDGEQYF. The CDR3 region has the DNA TGCAGTGCTAGAGAAGGGGAATATGATGGCGAGCAGTACTTC.